One and the same sample provided the 9 T cell receptor beta chains below, sequenced in a study of OX40 agonist ivuxolimab in advanced cancers. Assay: immunoSEQ multiplex PCR; the TCRdb copy retains only in-frame clones and omits some. The sample includes around 40,000 clones, more than 75% of them seen just once. Sample: CD4+ or CD8+ T cells sorted from blood, taken in a trial of the OX40 agonist ivuxolimab. The receptors come from an adult with an advanced solid tumor such as melanoma, head and neck, liver or kidney cancer.

This chain links TRBV4-2 with TRBJ2-5; 14 nucleotides line up with TRBD2. Germline-derived CDR1 and CDR2 are LGHNA and YNFKEQ. V shed 0 bases and J 5 bases; nucleotides not matched to a gene: 8. The CDR3 consists of 18 residues. The CDR3 DNA reads TGTGCCAGCAGCCAAGATATACAGGGACTAGCGGGAGCTGAGACCCAGTACTTC. Protein sequence: CASSQDIQGLAGAETQYF.

The chain couples TRBV7-9 to TRBJ2-2; 10 bases are a match to TRBD2. The V and J ends lost 5 bases and 7 bases, in that order; junction bases with no gene match: 4. In germline, CDR1 is SEHNR, CDR2 FQNEAQ (reference sequence). This CDR3 has 14 residues. This CDR3 reads CASSPWTSGGELFF. The DNA for the CDR3 is TGTGCCAGCAGCCCGTGGACTAGCGGCGGGGAGCTGTTTTTT.

This chain joins TRBV5-6 and TRBJ1-3; D gene ambiguous. The CDR3 runs to 15 residues. Germline V gene data show CDR1 as SGHDT and CDR2 as YYEEEE. V lost 1 base and J 5 bases, leaving 13 bases between the germline ends. The CDR3: CASSLRLGFRNTIYF. CDR3 coding DNA: TGTGCCAGCAGCTTGAGGTTGGGGTTCAGAAACACCATATATTTT.

This clone was seen a single time. This sequence joins TRBV7-9 and TRBJ1-1; D is uncertain. V shed 5 bases and J shed 8 bases, with 9 bases lying between them. CDR1 is SEHNR and CDR2 is FQNEAQ in the germline V gene (reference sequence). The CDR3 is 11 residues long. In nucleotides, the CDR3 is TGTGCCAGCAGCCGAGAGGGAGAAGCTTTCTTT. As protein: CASSREGEAFF. The variable domain in full, with the rest retrieved from reference TRBV7-9 and TRBJ1-1, is DTGVSQNPRHKITKRGQNVTFRCDPISEHNRLYWYRQTLGQGPEFLTYFQNEAQLEKSRLLSDRFSAERPKGSFSTLEIQRTEQGDSAMYLCASSREGEAFFGQGTRLTVV.

This clone was observed once. The V gene is TRBV6-6, the J gene TRBJ2-3, with TRBD2 matching 15 bases. The germline CDR1 and CDR2 sequences are MNHNY and SVGAGI (reference sequence). CDR3 length: 16 residues. Trimming cost V 6 bases and J 2 bases; bases outside gene matches: 3. The CDR3 is CASRGTSGGNTDTQYF. The DNA for the CDR3 is TGTGCCAGCAGGGGGACTAGCGGGGGGAACACAGATACGCAGTATTTT.

The CDR3 loop reads CASSIDSSGSPYNEQFF. The DNA for the CDR3 is TGTGCCAGTAGTATAGATTCTAGCGGGAGTCCATACAATGAGCAGTTCTTC. V is TRBV19 and J is TRBJ2-1; 10 nucleotides match TRBD2. Unmatched junction bases numbered 6, after V lost 0 bases and J lost 4 bases. Germline CDR1 LNHDA, CDR2 SQIVND (reference sequence). The CDR3 length is 17 residues.

This clone is medium-sized within its sample. V gene TRBV5-4 combines with J gene TRBJ2-7; 8 nucleotides align to TRBD2. J was trimmed by 2 bases and V by 0 bases; bases with no gene match: 7. The CDR3 has 16 residues. Germline-derived CDR1 and CDR2 are SGHNT and YYREEE (reference sequence). The chain's CDR3 is CASSLEGSGIPYEQYF. As DNA, the CDR3 is TGTGCCAGCAGCTTGGAAGGTAGCGGGATACCCTACGAGCAGTACTTC.

V gene TRBV28 combines with J gene TRBJ2-3, with 7 positions matching TRBD1. V dropped 0 bases and J dropped 0; count of bases not matched to a gene: 0. The V gene's germline CDR1 is MDHEN and CDR2 SYDVKM. The CDR3 sequence is 15 residues long. The CDR3 loop reads CASSLWTGSTDTQYF. The DNA of the CDR3 is TGTGCCAGCAGTTTATGGACAGGGAGCACAGATACGCAGTATTTT.

The genes are TRBV7-6 and TRBJ2-5; 9 nucleotides agree with TRBD1. Trimming at V came to 3 bases and at J to 5 bases, leaving 10 bases not matched to a gene. Germline V gene sequence: CDR1 SGHVS, CDR2 FNYEAQ. This CDR3 comprises 16 residues. This chain's CDR3 is CASSLGPRDRAETQYF. The CDR3, as DNA: TGTGCCAGCAGCTTGGGCCCACGGGACAGGGCTGAGACCCAGTACTTC.